These 29 T cell receptor beta chains came from one sample sequenced in a study of tumor-infiltrating lymphocytes in primary liver carcinoma. The template, approximately 500 ng total RNA, yielded TCR beta cDNA made with a constant-region primer. Employing slightly modified ARM-PCR, three nested multiplex PCR rounds were run, and these gave rise to the TCR beta libraries. The two initial PCR rounds, about 9 cycles each, used TRBV1-TRBV30 forward and C-beta reverse primers. From the multiplex PCR reads, TCRdb called clonotypes with MiXCR, one entry per CDR3 protein. The top ten clones hold about an eighth of a sample with roughly 80,000 distinct CDR3 sequences, over 55% of them seen once. Co-extraction of both nucleic acids (RNA and DNA) used about 18-34 mg of unsorted bulk tissue. The sample taken for sequencing was liver tumor tissue from sampling region 4. Subset denoted: tumor region T4, right-lateral pole. The receptors here all came from a woman in her sixties or seventies with primary liver carcinoma and hepatitis B virus infection.

This clonotype has only a few counts. In this CDR3 the conserved last residue, phenylalanine or tryptophan, is missing, so a read error is likely. The chain joins TRBV7-9 to TRBJ2-5, with D possibly TRBD1 on 5 matching bases. The CDR3 length is 12 residues. Germline V lookup: CDR1 SEHNR, CDR2 FQNEAQ (reference sequence). The CDR3 sequence is CAGAVGRETQYL. The CDR3 nucleotides read TGTGCAGGGGCGGTTGGACGGGAGACCCAGTACCTC.

The chain couples TRBV6-2 or TRBV6-3 to TRBJ1-2; D gene ambiguous. CDR1 and CDR2 (germline): MNHEY, SVGEGT. This CDR3 region has 14 residues. This chain's CDR3 is CANSSGGQPTGYTF. DNA for the CDR3: TGTGCTAACAGTTCTGGAGGCCAACCTACTGGGTACACCTTC.

With respect to this clonotype: One end of the junction does not line up with germline, which may come from a read error. The chain links TRBV6-1 to TRBJ1-1; D call uncertain. Germline assignment: CDR1 MNHNS and CDR2 SASEGT. The CDR3 consists of 17 residues. The CDR3 coding sequence is TGTGCCAACAGTGAACTCCTGGTAGGGAAGGTTTCGGGTGAAGCTTTCTTT. Its protein is CANSELLVGKVSGEAFF.

This clonotype appeared many times. The rearrangement uses TRBV10-1 and TRBJ2-1; perhaps TRBD1 as D (6 bases). V was trimmed by 3 bases and J by 2 bases, leaving 11 bases between them. Per germline, CDR1 WNHNN and CDR2 SYGVQD (reference sequence). The CDR3 totals 15 residues. CDR3 in DNA: TGCGCCAGCAGTGAAGGACAGCCGGCCTACAATGAGCAGTTCTTC. It translates to CASSEGQPAYNEQFF.

This clonotype was picked up many times. The genes are TRBV6-6 and TRBJ2-2, with a tentative D call TRBD2 (6 bases). The CDR3 sequence is 17 residues long. Germline V gene data show CDR1 as MNHNY and CDR2 as SVGAGI (reference sequence). Trimming took off 2 bases at V and 1 base at J, with 14 bases between the two ends. This CDR3 is CASSYPPGRRNTGELFF. CDR3 bases: TGTGCCAGCAGTTACCCCCCAGGGAGGCGGAACACCGGGGAGCTGTTTTTT.

This clonotype occurred once. Because it lacks the conserved phenylalanine or tryptophan at the end, this CDR3 is likely a read error. The chain joins TRBV4-1 to TRBJ2-1; D unresolved. The length of the CDR3 is 17 residues. CDR1 is MGHRA, CDR2 YSYEKL, per germline. Here the CDR3 reads CASSQGAGEDSYNGQFL. CDR3 coding DNA: TGCGCCAGCAGCCAAGGGGCTGGGGAAGATTCCTACAATGGGCAGTTCCTC.

The chain combines TRBV6-2 or TRBV6-3 with TRBJ2-7; the match to TRBD2 covers 8 bases. Unmatched junction bases numbered 4, after V lost 11 bases and J lost 1 base. The CDR3 is 12 amino acids. In germline, CDR1 is MNHEY, CDR2 SVGEGT. This chain's CDR3 is CACGRPSYEQYF. DNA of the CDR3: TGTGCCTGCGGGAGGCCTTCCTACGAGCAGTACTTC.

This clonotype was observed once. The junction shows a germline mismatch at one end, possibly a read error. The J gene is TRBJ2-7, the V gene TRBV11-2; 9 nucleotides line up with TRBD1. CDR1 and CDR2 from the germline V gene are SGHAT and FQNNGV. This CDR3 has 13 amino acids. The CDR3 protein is CARSLGQGHEQYF. CDR3 DNA sequence: TGTGCCAGAAGCTTGGGACAGGGCCACGAGCAGTACTTC.

This clonotype was seen only a few times. A read error may be the cause here, since a much bigger clone is one base away. CDR3 nucleotide sequence: TGTGCCAGCAGTTCGCAGGGGGACACTGAAGCTTTCTTT. This translates into CASSSQGDTEAFF. The rearrangement uses TRBV12-3 or TRBV12-4 and TRBJ1-1; the match to TRBD1 covers 7 bases. Unmatched junction bases numbered 2, after V lost 4 bases and J lost 3 bases. There are 13 residues in the CDR3.

This clonotype was recorded many times. The chain recombines TRBV14 with TRBJ2-5, with no clear D. This CDR3 has 12 residues. Germline CDR1 SGHDN, CDR2 FVKESK. Trimming left V 5 bases short and J 5 bases short, with 9 bases between. CDR3 coding DNA: TGTGCCAGCAGCTTACGGCCGGAGACCCAGTACTTC. Amino acids: CASSLRPETQYF.

Comment on this clonotype: This may be a read error, as it is one base from a much larger clone. The chain has TRBV7-9 and TRBJ2-7; 9 positions match TRBD1. CDR3 length: 15 residues. Germline CDR1 and CDR2: SEHNR and FQNEAQ (reference sequence). CDR3 DNA: TGTGCCGGCAGCCCTGGACAGGGGAAGGGCTACGAGCAGTACTTC. This translates into CAGSPGQGKGYEQYF.

For this clonotype: The junction and the germline gene differ at one end; a read error may be behind it. The chain carries TRBV29-1 and TRBJ2-5; 11 positions match TRBD1. The CDR3 runs to 15 residues. Germline CDR1 SQVTM, CDR2 ANQGSEA. The CDR3 nucleotides are TGCAACGTTGAAGCGGACAGGGGGCGAGCAGAGACCCAGTACTTC. Translated, it gives CNVEADRGRAETQYF.

The chain links TRBV29-1 to TRBJ2-5; no firm D call. Trimming shortened V by 7 bases and J by 14 bases, and 17 bases separated the two germline ends. CDR3 length: 10 amino acids. From germline, CDR1 is SQVTM and CDR2 ANQGSEA. CDR3 DNA: TGCAGCGCCGCAATTGAGAGCCATTACTTC. Amino acids: CSAAIESHYF.

This clonotype was picked up many times. The chain has TRBV6-1 and TRBJ2-7; 13 bases are a match to TRBD2. This CDR3 is built from 14 residues. V lost 6 bases, J lost 3 bases, and 2 bases stayed unmatched. Germline loops: CDR1 MNHNS, CDR2 SASEGT. The CDR3 DNA follows: TGTGCCAGCAGACGACTAGCGGGAGGCTACGAGCAGTACTTC. Residues: CASRRLAGGYEQYF.

This clonotype was counted between two and nine times. The rearrangement uses TRBV24-1 and TRBJ2-5; maybe TRBD1 (6 bases). Germline V gives CDR1 KGHDR, CDR2 SFDVKD. CDR3 length: 16 residues. V was clipped by 1 base and J by 4 bases, with 15 bases between them. The CDR3 nucleotides read TGTGCCACCAGTGATTTAAGGACAGAGGGGCCAGAGACCCAGTACTTC. This codes for CATSDLRTEGPETQYF.

Comment on this clonotype: The conserved phenylalanine or tryptophan normally closing the CDR3 is absent here, so this likely arose from a read error. The chain has TRBV29-1 and TRBJ2-3; D perhaps matches TRBD2 (5 bases). Germline-derived CDR1 and CDR2 are SQVTM and ANQGSEA. V was shortened by 8 bases and J by 5 bases, with 23 bases between the two germline ends. The CDR3 has 15 residues. CDR3 in amino acids: CSSRGLVGVIDTQYI. In nucleotides, the CDR3 is TGCAGCTCACGAGGGCTAGTGGGCGTCATAGATACGCAGTATATT.

As regards this clonotype: A read error may explain this, as a much larger clone is one base away. The CDR3 sequence is CASGLIDTQYF. The CDR3 DNA reads TGCGCCAGCGGTCTCATAGATACGCAGTATTTT. The chain couples TRBV5-1 to TRBJ2-3; D gene uncertain. The germline V and J ends were trimmed by 7 bases and 5 bases, with 8 bases remaining between them. The CDR3 extends over 11 amino acids. Germline assignment: CDR1 SGHRS and CDR2 YFSETQ.

As for this clonotype: The junction departs from the called germline gene at one end, perhaps through a read error. The chain uses TRBV5-6 and TRBJ2-7; the D call may be TRBD1 or TRBD2 (5 bases each). This CDR3 has 17 amino acids. The germline V gene encodes CDR1 SGHDT and CDR2 YYEEEE. CDR3 in amino acids: CASSPSTGGQGPYEQYF. The DNA for the CDR3 is TGTGCTAGCAGCCCATCCACTGGCGGGCAGGGACCCTACGAGCAGTACTTC.

Remarks on this clonotype: Since a much larger clone is just one base distant, this may be a read error. The genes are TRBV30 and TRBJ2-1; 9 bases are shared with TRBD2. Germline loops: CDR1 GTSNPN, CDR2 SVGIG (reference sequence). The CDR3 covers 15 residues. Germline trimming cut 2 bases from V and 6 bases from J; bases unmatched to any gene: 8. CDR3 nucleotides: TGTGCCTGGAGTTCGACTAGCGGCCTGTGCAATGAGCAGTTCTTC. This translates into CAWSSTSGLCNEQFF.

This clonotype was counted ten times or more. The junction shows a germline mismatch at one end, possibly a read error. This sequence joins TRBV7-7 and TRBJ2-7; 8 bases match TRBD1. The CDR3 has 13 amino acids. Germline CDR1 and CDR2: SSHAT and FNYEAQ (reference sequence). DNA of the CDR3: TGTGCTAGCAGCACTAGGACAGGGTCCGAGCAGTACTTC. Protein sequence: CASSTRTGSEQYF.

This clonotype has a count of ten or more. The V and J genes are TRBV7-9 and TRBJ1-3; no firm D call. Germline-derived CDR1 and CDR2 are SEHNR and FQNEAQ (reference sequence). V lost 4 bases and J 0 bases, leaving 7 bases between the germline ends. The CDR3 runs 14 residues. The chain's CDR3 is CASSSTLSGNTIYF. The CDR3 DNA is TGTGCCAGCAGCTCCACCCTCTCTGGAAACACCATATATTTT.

This clonotype was seen ten or more times. This chain uses TRBV6-2 or TRBV6-3 with TRBJ2-5; D is unclear. The CDR3 has 15 residues. Trimming took off 0 bases at V and 5 bases at J, with 13 bases between the two ends. CDR1 and CDR2 from the germline V gene are MNHEY and SVGEGT. The CDR3 nucleotides read TGTGCCAGCAGTTACTCGAAAGCGATAGGGGAGACCCAGTACTTC. Encoded protein: CASSYSKAIGETQYF.

Points on this clonotype: One junction end does not reproduce the germline sequence, and a read error may be involved. This sequence joins TRBV11-3 and TRBJ1-2; D is perhaps TRBD1 (5 bases). The CDR3 extends over 15 amino acids. Germline assignment: CDR1 SGHNT and CDR2 YENEEA. Here the CDR3 DNA reads TGTGCCAGGAGCCTCGGGACGGCCAATACCCATGGTTACACCTTC. Translation gives CARSLGTANTHGYTF.

This chain joins TRBV4-2 and TRBJ2-7; 8 bases line up with TRBD2. CDR1 LGHNA and CDR2 YNFKEQ come from the germline V gene. The CDR3 is made up of 14 amino acids. The ends lost 5 bases at V and 1 base at J; junction bases unmatched: 4. The DNA for the CDR3 is TGTGCCAGCAGCAGGGGCGGGAGGTCCTACGAGCAGTACTTC. Translating it yields CASSRGGRSYEQYF.

The sample holds many counts of this clonotype. J is TRBJ2-7 and V is TRBV6-1, with 8 bases matching TRBD1. V lost 7 bases, J lost 2 bases, and 10 bases stayed unmatched. The CDR3 is 15 amino acids. Germline V gene lookup returns CDR1 MNHNS and CDR2 SASEGT. The CDR3 region is CASILNRGSAYEQYF. The CDR3 DNA is TGTGCCAGCATCCTTAACAGGGGGTCTGCCTACGAGCAGTACTTC.

This clonotype was seen at least ten times. The chain links TRBV29-1 to TRBJ2-2; 7 bases agree with TRBD1. J lost 4 bases, V lost 6 bases, and 11 bases had no gene match. Germline CDR1 reads SQVTM; CDR2 reads ANQGSEA. This CDR3 spans 15 amino acids. The CDR3 is CSVAIGQVFTGELFF. For the CDR3, the DNA is TGCAGCGTCGCGATCGGACAGGTTTTCACCGGGGAGCTGTTTTTT.

The chain couples TRBV9 to TRBJ1-3; possible D gene TRBD1, 6 bases. The CDR3 has 15 residues. Trimming pared 4 bases from V and 4 bases from J, leaving 15 bases between. The V gene's germline CDR1 is SGDLS and CDR2 YYNGEE. CDR3 residues: CASSPPRGRGNTIYF. DNA of the CDR3: TGTGCCAGCAGCCCCCCCAGGGGCCGCGGAAACACCATATATTTT.

In the case of this clonotype: The junction differs from germline at one of its ends, possibly a read error. The chain couples TRBV11-3 to TRBJ2-1; 7 bases match TRBD2. The CDR3 runs 15 residues. From germline, CDR1 is SGHNT and CDR2 YENEEA. The CDR3 loop reads CASSLGTSGSKERYF. As DNA, the CDR3 is TGTGCCAGCAGCTTAGGGACTAGTGGGAGTAAGGAGCGGTACTTC.

Notes on this clonotype: At one end, the junction sequence differs from germline, possibly due to a read error. The rearrangement uses TRBV11-3 and TRBJ2-1; D might be TRBD2 (6 bases). CDR1 is SGHNT and CDR2 is YENEEA in the germline V gene. This CDR3 region has 15 residues. CDR3 DNA sequence: TGTACCAGCAGCCCTCGGGGTAGCGGAAACAATGGGCAGTTCTTC. It yields the protein CTSSPRGSGNNGQFF.